This TCR beta chain emerged from a study of early T cells in non-severe SARS-CoV-2 infection. Trimming left V 6 bases short and J 6 bases short, with 23 bases between. Germline loops: CDR1 DFQATT, CDR2 SNEGSKA (reference sequence). The CDR3 has 15 amino acids. One entry per CDR3 protein, called by TCRdb with MiXCR from the 5' RACE reads. This table has about 70,000 distinct CDR3 sequences, 9% to 10% appearing once. The clonotype was recovered from an adult who was a healthcare worker with PCR-confirmed SARS-CoV-2 infection or an uninfected control (not recorded which). The specimen was whole blood, collected at baseline. The rearrangement joins TRBV20-1 to TRBJ1-1, with D tentatively TRBD1 (6 bases). CDR3 protein: CSAPGGAGRTAEAFF. In DNA, the CDR3 is TGCAGTGCCCCTGGGGGGGCCGGTAGGACCGCTGAAGCTTTCTTT.